This T cell receptor beta chain was identified in a study of T cell responses to AZD1222 COVID-19 vaccine. Study-wide findings and caveats: Spike-specific TCRs gained breadth and depth after people received two AZD1222 doses.

The data were produced by immunoSEQ multiplex PCR, yet TCRdb's version contains in-frame clones alone and is incomplete. The sample holds more than 90,000 clones, around 89% seen once. Some second doses came at about 4 weeks and others at about 12 weeks; these were pooled. The V gene's germline CDR1 is MDHEN and CDR2 SYDVKM. There are 14 residues in the CDR3. Trimming left V 2 bases short and J 7 bases short, with 12 bases between. A note on this clone: Its cognate antigen is unknown.

The specimen was peripheral blood, collected 28 days after the second AZD1222 dose. This rearrangement joins TRBV28 to TRBJ2-1; maybe TRBD2 (6 bases). This TCR came from an adult who received the AZD1222 COVID-19 vaccine. The CDR3: CASSLRAGRNEQFF. The CDR3 region has the DNA TGTGCCAGCAGTTTACGGGCGGGACGAAATGAGCAGTTCTTC.